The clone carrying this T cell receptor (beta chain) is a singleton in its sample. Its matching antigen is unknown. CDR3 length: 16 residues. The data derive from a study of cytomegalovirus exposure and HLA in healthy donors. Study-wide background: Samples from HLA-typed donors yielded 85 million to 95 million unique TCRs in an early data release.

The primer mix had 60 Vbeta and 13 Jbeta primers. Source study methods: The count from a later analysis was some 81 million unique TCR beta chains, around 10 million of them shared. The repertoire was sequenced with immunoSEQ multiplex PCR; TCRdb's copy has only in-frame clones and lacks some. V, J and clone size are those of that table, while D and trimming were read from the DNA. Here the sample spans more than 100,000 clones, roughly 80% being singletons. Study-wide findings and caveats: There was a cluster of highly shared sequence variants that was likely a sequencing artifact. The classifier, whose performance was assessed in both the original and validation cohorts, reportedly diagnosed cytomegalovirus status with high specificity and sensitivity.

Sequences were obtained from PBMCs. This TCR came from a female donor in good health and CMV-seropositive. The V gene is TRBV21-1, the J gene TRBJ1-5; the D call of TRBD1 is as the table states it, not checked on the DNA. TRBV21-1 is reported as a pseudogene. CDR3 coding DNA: TGTGCCAGCAGCAAAGCGCTGCAGGGCCTATATCAGCCCCAGCATTTT. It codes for CASSKALQGLYQPQHF.